A selection of T cell receptor beta chains follows, all from one sample in a study of blood T cell repertoires in COVID-19. The repertoire was sequenced with immunoSEQ multiplex PCR; TCRdb's copy has only in-frame clones and lacks some. The table shows about 130,000 clones, with roughly 80% occurring only once. Sequenced material: peripheral blood. Receptor source: a woman between 25 and 40 years old who had recovered from COVID-19. CDR3s include the opening cysteine and the closing phenylalanine or tryptophan.

V gene	J gene	CDR3 protein
TRBV15	TRBJ1-6	CATSRDRRGDSPLHF
TRBV6-4	TRBJ2-1	CASSDVLAGSNEQFF
TRBV23-1	TRBJ1-4	CASSLHGTRGGEKLFF
TRBV30	TRBJ1-2	CAWSGGQGRILNGYTF
TRBV5-6	TRBJ2-7	CASSPTGSSYEQYF
TRBV11-3	TRBJ2-3	CASSSDSVRDTQYF
TRBV19	TRBJ1-1	CASGSRTGGTEAFF
TRBV2	TRBJ2-2	CARRGGPANTGELFF
TRBV5-4	TRBJ2-1	CASSLGGGREAYNEQFF
TRBV5-4	TRBJ2-7	CASSRPGTAEQYF
TRBV7-8	TRBJ2-2	CASSSGARTADGELFF
TRBV30	TRBJ2-7	CAVARQGDYEQYF
TRBV3-1/TRBV3-2	TRBJ2-1	CASSQERSFGTSVDNEQFF
TRBV18	TRBJ1-4	CASSPGTGSNEKLFF